The 10 T cell receptor beta chains presented below share a single source sample, sequenced in a study of T cell repertoires in cytomegalovirus infection (dated by TCRdb to about 2019). The run used an Illumina HiSeq 1500. The public sequencing data were trimmed at Q25 with fastp and processed into clonotypes with MiXCR by TCRdb, which kept only in-frame beta chains. Each entry merges the rows of one CDR3 protein and shows their most common DNA and genes. Recorded for this sample are approximately 250,000 distinct CDR3 sequences; roughly 9.1% of them occurred a single time. The top ten clonotypes cover about 16% of the sample. Input material: PBMCs. The receptors stem from a human donor in good health (CMV status not recorded). Some clones in this sample may be carry-over from other donors' samples.

A few counts support this clonotype. V is TRBV29-1 and J is TRBJ1-1, with D perhaps matching TRBD1 (6 bases). Trimming took off 3 bases at V and 0 bases at J, with 11 bases between the two ends. This CDR3 has 14 amino acids. From germline, CDR1 is SQVTM and CDR2 ANQGSEA. The chain's CDR3 is CSVDFPGVNTEAFF. The CDR3 nucleotides read TGCAGCGTTGACTTCCCAGGGGTGAACACTGAAGCTTTCTTT.

Ten or more counts support this clonotype. The chain employs TRBV7-8 and TRBJ2-7, with a possible D match to TRBD1 (5 bases). The CDR3 loop spans 15 amino acids. CDR1 and CDR2 from the germline V gene are SGHVS and FQNEAQ. Trimming cost V 3 bases and J 0 bases, with 12 bases left between them. The CDR3 bases are TGTGCCAGCAGCTTCGTGGGGCGAGCCTCCTACGAGCAGTACTTC. This codes for CASSFVGRASYEQYF.

CDR3 residues: CASSLGTGHNNEQFF. The CDR3 region has the DNA TGTGCCAGCTCACTAGGGACAGGACATAACAATGAGCAGTTCTTC. The V gene is TRBV18, the J gene TRBJ2-1; 8 bases line up with TRBD1. CDR3 length: 15 amino acids. Trimming removed 4 bases from V and 5 bases from J; junction bases left unmatched: 7. Germline CDR1 is KGHSH and CDR2 is LQKENI.

This clonotype has at least ten counts. The CDR3 does not close with the conserved phenylalanine or tryptophan, likely indicating a read error. The DNA is omitted, as the CDR3 cannot be located on it reliably, and the CDR3 follows TCRdb's listing. V usage is TRBV7-2 and J usage is TRBJ2-1; TRBD2, the table's D call, lacks a check against the DNA. The CDR3 length is 14 residues, termini included. CDR1 and CDR2 (germline): SGHTA, FQGNSA. The CDR3 region is CASSPRGTSGKAFY.

This clonotype was seen repeatedly, ten times or more. The chain recombines TRBV28 with TRBJ2-2, with D hard to call. This CDR3 comprises 17 residues. V gave up 7 bases and J gave up 0 bases, with 18 bases separating them. Germline CDR1 is MDHEN and CDR2 is SYDVKM. DNA of the CDR3: TGTGCCAGCACCACCCCCCTAGGACGCGCGAACACCGGGGAGCTGTTTTTT. It translates to CASTTPLGRANTGELFF.

In this sample, this clonotype turned up many times. V usage is TRBV7-2 and J usage is TRBJ1-1, with a possible D match to TRBD1 (5 bases). The length of the CDR3 is 12 residues. The germline V and J ends were trimmed by 1 base and 9 bases, with 9 bases remaining between them. Germline V CDR1 and CDR2: SGHTA, FQGNSA. The CDR3 bases are TGTGCCAGCAGCTTAGACAGGACACAAGCTTTCTTT. Its protein is CASSLDRTQAFF.

At least ten counts were recorded for this clonotype. The rearrangement uses TRBV6-7 and TRBJ2-5; 8 positions match TRBD2. TRBV6-7 is given ORF status, its function remaining uncertain. The CDR3 is 14 amino acids. Trimming at V came to 2 bases and at J to 5 bases, leaving 4 bases not matched to a gene. The DNA of the CDR3 is TGTGCCAGCAGTTACCCAGCGGGAGACGAGACCCAGTACTTC. It translates to CASSYPAGDETQYF.

This clonotype was counted at least ten times. The V and J genes are TRBV7-2 and TRBJ2-3; D is unclear. V lost 5 bases, J lost 0 bases, and 6 bases lay in between. The CDR3 runs 13 residues. Germline loops: CDR1 SGHTA, CDR2 FQGNSA. The CDR3 DNA follows: TGTGCCAGCAGCCCCGCTAGCACAGATACGCAGTATTTT. Translation gives CASSPASTDTQYF.

This clonotype has ten or more counts. The chain uses TRBV6-2 or TRBV6-3 and TRBJ2-1, with D perhaps being TRBD1 or TRBD2 (5 bases each). Trimming took 0 bases from V and 14 from J, leaving 17 bases between them. Germline V lookup: CDR1 MNHEY, CDR2 SVGEGT. The CDR3 covers 14 residues. The chain's CDR3 is CASSYSGQPGPEFF. The CDR3 DNA follows: TGTGCCAGCAGTTACTCCGGGCAGCCGGGACCCGAGTTCTTC.

This clonotype was observed many times. The V and J genes are TRBV14 and TRBJ1-1, with 9 nucleotides matching TRBD1. There are 14 residues in the CDR3. CDR1 is SGHDN and CDR2 is FVKESK in the germline V gene. With V trimmed by 6 bases and J by 7 bases, 9 bases remained unmatched. The CDR3 reads CASSSLAGQGEAFF. DNA for the CDR3: TGTGCCAGCAGTTCATTGGCGGGACAGGGTGAAGCTTTCTTT.